This TCR beta chain was retrieved from a study of shared clonotypes between healthy human individuals. Germline V gene sequence: CDR1 MDHEN, CDR2 SYDVKM. CDR3 length: 13 amino acids. V was cut by 3 bases and J by 5 bases, with 10 bases left in between. About this clone: Its antigen is still unknown.

Selected positively for CCR7 and CD45RO-negative, naive CD8 cells excluded terminally differentiated effector memory CD45RA+ cells. Deep level was the assay's run setting. Each cell subset's genomic DNA was divided evenly among several immunoSEQ plates. Profiled with immunoSEQ multiplex PCR; TCRdb holds only in-frame clones, not every one. The repertoire includes around 650,000 clones, 95% to 97% of them detected once, and roughly 0.1% sits in the top ten. Study observations and caveats: Relative to clonotypes present in all four donors, those not shared had lower generation probabilities.

V and J are TRBV28 and TRBJ1-1; D uncertain. The sequence came from a woman in her 30s in good health. The sequenced sample consisted of naive CD8+ T cells sorted from blood. CDR3 residues: CASSFLIGTEAFF. For the CDR3, the DNA is TGTGCCAGCAGTTTTCTTATTGGAACTGAAGCTTTCTTT.